Listed below are T cell receptor beta chains from one sample, sequenced in a study of human T cells and chemical hapten exposure. TCRdb itself ran the RACE reads through MiXCR, one entry per CDR3 protein. The sample consists of roughly 50,000 distinct CDR3 sequences, 8.5% to 10% of them appearing once. The input for sequencing was whole blood, taken in connection with sensitization to the hapten diphenylcyclopropenone (DPC). The receptors derive from a woman in her 30s with alopecia areata. Some clones in this sample may be carry-over from other donors' samples. Both conserved end residues are part of each CDR3. D genes are given only for firm matches. Some rows mark clone size as missing; the rest say once, few, many or name a class of expanded clone.

V	J	D	length	size	DNA	CDR3
TRBV18	TRBJ2-4	TRBD1	16	-	TGTGCCAGCTCCCCAGGGACAGGGGGTCTCCAGAACATTCAGTACTTC	CASSPGTGGLQNIQYF
TRBV12-3/TRBV12-4	TRBJ2-3	TRBD2	16	-	TGTGCCAGCAGTTTTGGGGGGGGGTCCGTTGAAGATACGCAGTATTTT	CASSFGGGSVEDTQYF
TRBV12-3/TRBV12-4	TRBJ2-7	-	14	-	TGTGCCAGCAGTGCCCGGCCGGGAGCCTACGAGCAGTACTTC	CASSARPGAYEQYF
TRBV3-2	TRBJ2-3	-	17	-	TGTGCCAGCAGCCAAGCCCGGCGGGGGGGGAGCACAGATACGCAGTATTTT	CASSQARRGGSTDTQYF
TRBV2	TRBJ1-1	-	13	many	TGTGCCAGCAGCACACAGGGGAACACTGAAGCTTTCTTT	CASSTQGNTEAFF
TRBV5-4	TRBJ2-7	-	14	-	TGTGCCAGCAGCCTGAGTGGGTTAACCTACGAGCAGTACTTC	CASSLSGLTYEQYF
TRBV4-2	TRBJ2-2	TRBD1	16	-	TGTGCCAGCAGCCAAGGACAGGGAATGGGTCCCGGGGAGCTGTTTTTT	CASSQGQGMGPGELFF
TRBV28	TRBJ2-7	-	15	-	TGTGCCAGCAGTTCCCCGAGCGGCGGGAACACCGAGCAGTACTTC	CASSSPSGGNTEQYF
TRBV7-9	TRBJ2-7	-	12	-	TGTGCCAGCAGCCACTCTTGGCCGAGACCAAACTTC	CASSHSWPRPNF
TRBV12-3/TRBV12-4	TRBJ1-5	-	13	many	TGTGCCAGCAGCTTACGGGAGGGTCAGCCCCAGCATTTT	CASSLREGQPQHF
TRBV12-3/TRBV12-4	TRBJ2-3	TRBD1	13	-	TGTGCCACCGTGAAGGGGGCAACAGATACGCAGTATTTT	CATVKGATDTQYF
TRBV7-3	TRBJ1-1	-	13	many	TGTGCCAGCAGCTTAAACTCCGACACTGAAGCTTTCTTT	CASSLNSDTEAFF
TRBV18	TRBJ2-7	-	13	few	TGTGCCAGCTCACCAGGTAGGCAGTACGAGCAGTACTTC	CASSPGRQYEQYF
TRBV7-9	TRBJ2-5	TRBD1	14	few	TGTGCCAGCAGACTCGATGACAGGGTAGAGACCCAGTACTTC	CASRLDDRVETQYF
TRBV6-2/TRBV6-3	TRBJ2-3	TRBD2	17	-	TGTGCCAGCAGTTCCCCGGGCCTAGCGGGGGGCACAGATACGCAGTATTTT	CASSSPGLAGGTDTQYF
TRBV6-1	TRBJ2-7	-	13	few	TGTGCCAGCAGAGAGAGGTCCTACGACGAGCAGTACTTC	CASRERSYDEQYF
TRBV7-9	TRBJ2-3	-	12	few	TGTGCCAGCAGCTTAATGATGGATACGCAGTATTTT	CASSLMMDTQYF
TRBV4-2	TRBJ2-5	TRBD2	15	few	TGTGCCAGCAGCCAAGCCACTAGCGGGGGGGAGACCCAGTACTTC	CASSQATSGGETQYF
TRBV12-3/TRBV12-4	TRBJ2-1	-	13	few	TGTGCCAGCAGTTTCTTTGCGGGCGATGAGCAGTTCTTC	CASSFFAGDEQFF
TRBV2	TRBJ2-3	-	17	few	TGTGCCAGCTTTTCGGACCAACGGGGTCGGGCCACAGATACGCAGTATTTT	CASFSDQRGRATDTQYF
TRBV6-5	TRBJ1-6	-	15	-	TGTGCCAGCAGTTACTCCCAGGGGATACTTTCACCCCTCCACTTT	CASSYSQGILSPLHF
TRBV20-1	TRBJ2-1	-	14	-	TGCAGTGCCGATCCAGGGGCCGTCTACAATGAGCAGTTCTTC	CSADPGAVYNEQFF
TRBV5-1	TRBJ2-3	TRBD2	17	few	TGCGCCAGCAGCTTGGCATTGTCGGGGGGGCCCTCAGATACGCAGTATTTT	CASSLALSGGPSDTQYF
TRBV4-3	TRBJ2-2	-	14	many	TGCGCCAGCAGCCAAGAAAGGAACACCGGGGAGCTGTTTTTT	CASSQERNTGELFF
TRBV3-1	TRBJ1-1	-	14	many	TGTGCCAGCAGCCAGAGGGAGGGAAGCACTGAAGCTTTCTTT	CASSQREGSTEAFF
TRBV6-2/TRBV6-3	TRBJ1-5	-	15	-	TGTGCCAGCAGTTACGAAGGGGCGAGCAATCAGCCCCAGCATTTT	CASSYEGASNQPQHF
TRBV30	TRBJ1-5	TRBD1	16	-	TGTGCCTGGAGATATAGACAGGGCATGGGCAATCAGCCCCAGCATTTT	CAWRYRQGMGNQPQHF
TRBV20-1	TRBJ1-3	-	18	-	TGCAGTGCTAGAGAACAAGGAGTTCGGCCACCCTCTGGAAACACCATATATTTT	CSAREQGVRPPSGNTIYF
TRBV9	TRBJ2-7	-	13	-	TGTGCCAGCAGCGCCCAGGGAGCCTACGAGCAGTACTTC	CASSAQGAYEQYF
TRBV28	TRBJ2-2	TRBD2	16	many	TGTGCCAGCAGTTTCACTAGCGTAAGGTACACCGGGGAGCTGTTTTTT	CASSFTSVRYTGELFF
TRBV6-6	TRBJ1-1	TRBD1	15	few	TGTGCCAGCAGTTCCCCGGGACAGCAGAACACTGAAGCTTTCTTT	CASSSPGQQNTEAFF
TRBV24-1	TRBJ2-5	TRBD2	16	few	TGTGCCACCAGTGATTTAACTAGCGGGGACCGCGAGACCCAGTACTTC	CATSDLTSGDRETQYF
TRBV5-1	TRBJ2-2	-	15	-	TGCGCCAGCAGCGCGCTGGAGGGCAACACCGGGGAGCTGTTTTTT	CASSALEGNTGELFF
TRBV12-3/TRBV12-4	TRBJ2-3	TRBD2	15	-	TGTGCCAGCAGACCTCATAGCGGGGGCACAGATACGCAGTATTTT	CASRPHSGGTDTQYF
TRBV2	TRBJ1-6	TRBD1	15	-	TGTGCCAGCAGTGCCGAACAGGGGGCGCGGTCACCCCTCCACTTT	CASSAEQGARSPLHF
TRBV7-9	TRBJ2-5	-	13	few	TGTGCCAGCAGCGCGACAGTAGAAGAGACCCAGTACTTC	CASSATVEETQYF
TRBV10-3	TRBJ2-7	TRBD1	13	-	TGTGCCATCATGCGGGACAGGGACAACGAGCAGTACTTC	CAIMRDRDNEQYF
TRBV20-1	TRBJ2-7	TRBD1	12	few	TGCAGTGTCGGACAGGAAGGTATCGAGCAGTACTTC	CSVGQEGIEQYF
TRBV12-3/TRBV12-4	TRBJ1-2	-	12	few	TGTGCCAGCAGTCGGACAGCCTATGGCGACACCTTC	CASSRTAYGDTF
TRBV10-3	TRBJ1-5	-	16	few	TGTGCCATCAGTGAGTCGGCGAAGGGCGGCAATCAGCCCCAGCATTTT	CAISESAKGGNQPQHF
TRBV5-6	TRBJ2-2	-	15	-	TGTGCCAGCAGCCTCACTGCTACGAACACCGGGGAGCTGTTTTTT	CASSLTATNTGELFF
TRBV28	TRBJ1-5	TRBD1	11	many	TGTGCCAGCCACGACAGGGGAGCCCAGCATTTT	CASHDRGAQHF
TRBV6-6	TRBJ1-5	-	16	many	TGTGCCAGCAGTTACCCGAGGGAGGGAAGCAATCAGCCCCAGCATTTT	CASSYPREGSNQPQHF
TRBV5-1	TRBJ2-7	TRBD2	14	many	TGCGCCAGCAGCACAACTAGCGGGCCCTACGAGCAGTACTTC	CASSTTSGPYEQYF
TRBV6-6	TRBJ1-5	-	15	-	TGTGCCAGCAGTTACTCGGTCGGGACACATCAGCCCCAGCATTTT	CASSYSVGTHQPQHF
TRBV28	TRBJ2-6	-	17	many	TGTGCCAGCAGTTCCACACTCCCTCACGGAGCCCCCAACTCCCTGACTTTC	CASSSTLPHGAPNSLTF
TRBV3-2	TRBJ2-1	-	13	few	TGTGCCAGCAGCCTGCAAGGGGGCAATGAGCAGTTCTTC	CASSLQGGNEQFF
TRBV7-6	TRBJ2-2	-	17	many	TGTGCCAGCAGCCCGACCCTACCGGGGCTGAACACCGGGGAGCTGTTTTTT	CASSPTLPGLNTGELFF
TRBV5-8	TRBJ1-1	-	17	-	TGTGCCAGCAGCTTGGGCTGGGGGCGCGGGATGGACACTGAAGCTTTCTTT	CASSLGWGRGMDTEAFF
TRBV5-1	TRBJ1-1	-	15	-	TGCGCCAGCAGCTCCGGGACCCTCATGAACACTGAAGCTTTCTTT	CASSSGTLMNTEAFF
TRBV29-1	TRBJ1-4	TRBD1	15	many	TGCAGCGTTGAAGCTTTACAGGGGGCTTACGAAAAACTGTTTTTT	CSVEALQGAYEKLFF
TRBV5-5	TRBJ2-3	-	16	-	TGTGCCAGCAGCTTGTTGACCAAGGGGCTAACAGATACGCAGTATTTT	CASSLLTKGLTDTQYF
TRBV6-2/TRBV6-3	TRBJ1-1	-	13	-	TGTGCCAGCAGGATCCAGGGATACACTGAAGCTTTCTTT	CASRIQGYTEAFF
TRBV20-1	TRBJ1-6	TRBD1	16	many	TGCAGTGCTTCCCGACAGGGGCAAACCTATAATTCACCCCTCCACTTT	CSASRQGQTYNSPLHF
TRBV4-1	TRBJ1-3	-	16	few	TGCGCCAGCAGCCCAGGGAACCTGCAGGGGTGGGACACCATATATTTT	CASSPGNLQGWDTIYF
TRBV27	TRBJ1-5	-	15	many	TGTGCCAGCAGTCTTACTAGTGGGGGCAATCAGCCCCAGCATTTT	CASSLTSGGNQPQHF
TRBV15	TRBJ2-5	-	17	few	TGTGCCACCAGCAGAGTAACAGGGGGAGGGTTCCAAGAGACCCAGTACTTC	CATSRVTGGGFQETQYF
TRBV5-4	TRBJ1-1	-	12	-	TGTGCCATCCTTGACAGGAGCAATGAAGCTTTCTTT	CAILDRSNEAFF
TRBV18	TRBJ1-6	-	16	many	TGTGCCAGCTCACCATCGATAGGGCCCGAGGGTTCACCCCTCCACTTT	CASSPSIGPEGSPLHF